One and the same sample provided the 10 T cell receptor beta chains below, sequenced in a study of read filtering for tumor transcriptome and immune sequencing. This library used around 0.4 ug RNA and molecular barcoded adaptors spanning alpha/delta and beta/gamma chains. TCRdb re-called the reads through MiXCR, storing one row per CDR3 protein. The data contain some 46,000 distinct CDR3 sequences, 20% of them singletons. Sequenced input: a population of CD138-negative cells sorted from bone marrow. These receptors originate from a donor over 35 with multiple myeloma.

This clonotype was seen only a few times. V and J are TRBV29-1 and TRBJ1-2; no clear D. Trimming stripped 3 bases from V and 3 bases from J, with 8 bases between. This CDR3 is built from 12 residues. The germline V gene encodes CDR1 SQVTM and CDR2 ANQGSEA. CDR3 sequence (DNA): TGCAGCGTTGAGGGAGATGACTATGGCTACACCTTC. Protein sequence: CSVEGDDYGYTF.

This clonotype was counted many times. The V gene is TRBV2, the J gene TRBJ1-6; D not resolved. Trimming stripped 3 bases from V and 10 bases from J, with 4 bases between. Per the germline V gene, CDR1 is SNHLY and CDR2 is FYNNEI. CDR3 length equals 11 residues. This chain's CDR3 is CASSELSPLHF. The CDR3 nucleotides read TGTGCCAGCAGTGAGTTATCACCCCTCCACTTT.

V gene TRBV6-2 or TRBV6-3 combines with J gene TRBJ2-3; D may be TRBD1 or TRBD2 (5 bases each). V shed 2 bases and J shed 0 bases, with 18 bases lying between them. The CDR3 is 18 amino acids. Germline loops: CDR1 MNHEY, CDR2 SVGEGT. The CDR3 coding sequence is TGTGCCAGCAGTTACGTCCCAGGGAGCGGAGGTAGCACAGATACGCAGTATTTT. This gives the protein CASSYVPGSGGSTDTQYF.

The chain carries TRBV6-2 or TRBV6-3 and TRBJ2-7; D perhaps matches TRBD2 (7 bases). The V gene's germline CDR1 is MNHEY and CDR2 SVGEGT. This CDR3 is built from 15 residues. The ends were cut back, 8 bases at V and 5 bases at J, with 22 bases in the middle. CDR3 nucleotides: TGTGCCAGCGGTTCCTCCGGGACGGGGGGCGACGAGCAGTACTTC. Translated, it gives CASGSSGTGGDEQYF.

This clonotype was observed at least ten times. As DNA, the CDR3 is TGTGCCAGCAGCTTACCAGATACGCAGTATTTT. Its protein is CASSLPDTQYF. The rearrangement joins TRBV7-2 to TRBJ2-3; D is uncertain. V lost 2 bases to trimming and J lost 4 bases, with 1 base between them. CDR3 length equals 11 residues. Looked up from germline, CDR1 is SGHTA and CDR2 is FQGNSA.

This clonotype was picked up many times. CDR3 nucleotide sequence: TGCAGCCATTCAGGACAGTCCTACAATGAGCAGTTCTTC. This gives the protein CSHSGQSYNEQFF. The rearrangement uses TRBV29-1 and TRBJ2-1; D might be TRBD1 (6 bases). Trimming pared 8 bases from V and 1 base from J, leaving 12 bases between. The V gene's germline CDR1 is SQVTM and CDR2 ANQGSEA. CDR3 length: 13 amino acids.

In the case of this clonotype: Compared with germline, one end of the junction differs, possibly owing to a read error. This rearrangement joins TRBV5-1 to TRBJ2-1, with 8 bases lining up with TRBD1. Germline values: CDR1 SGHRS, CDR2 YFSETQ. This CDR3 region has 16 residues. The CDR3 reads CASSGGPRQGFNEQIF. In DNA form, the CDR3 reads TGCGCCAGCAGCGGGGGCCCGAGACAGGGGTTTAATGAGCAGATCTTC.

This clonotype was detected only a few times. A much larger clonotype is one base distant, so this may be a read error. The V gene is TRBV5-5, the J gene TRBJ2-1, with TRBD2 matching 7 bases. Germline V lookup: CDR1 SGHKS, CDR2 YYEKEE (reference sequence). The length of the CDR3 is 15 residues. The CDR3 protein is CASIGDYNSYNGQFF. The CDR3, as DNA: TGTGCCAGCATCGGGGACTACAACTCCTACAATGGGCAGTTCTTC.

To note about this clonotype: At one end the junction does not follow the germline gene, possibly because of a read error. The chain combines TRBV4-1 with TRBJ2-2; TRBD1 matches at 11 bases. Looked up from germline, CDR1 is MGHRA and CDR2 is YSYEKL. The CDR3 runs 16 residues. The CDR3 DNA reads TGCTCCAGCAGCCAAGGACAGGGGGCCGGAGACCGGGAGCTGTTTTTT. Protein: CSSSQGQGAGDRELFF.

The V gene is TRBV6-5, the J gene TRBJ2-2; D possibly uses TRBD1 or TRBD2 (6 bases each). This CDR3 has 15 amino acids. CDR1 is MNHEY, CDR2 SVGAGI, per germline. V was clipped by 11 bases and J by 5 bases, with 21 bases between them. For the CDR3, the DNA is TGTGCCGACAGGACAACGGGGGCGAGGACCGGGGAGCTGTTTTTT. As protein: CADRTTGARTGELFF.